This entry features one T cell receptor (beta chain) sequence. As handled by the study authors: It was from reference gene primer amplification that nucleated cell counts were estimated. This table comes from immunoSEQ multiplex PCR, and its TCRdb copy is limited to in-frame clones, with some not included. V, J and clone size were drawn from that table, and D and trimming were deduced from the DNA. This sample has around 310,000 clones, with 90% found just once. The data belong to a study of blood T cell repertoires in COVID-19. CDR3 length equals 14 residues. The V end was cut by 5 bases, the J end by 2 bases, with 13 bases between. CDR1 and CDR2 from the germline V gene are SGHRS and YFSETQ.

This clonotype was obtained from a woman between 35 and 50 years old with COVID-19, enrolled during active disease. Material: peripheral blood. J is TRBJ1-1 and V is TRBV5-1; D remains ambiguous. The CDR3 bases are TGCGCCAGCAGTTTCGACGGGAAAAACACTGAAGCTTTCTTT. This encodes CASSFDGKNTEAFF.